This is a list of T cell receptor beta chains from one sample in a study of control samples from healthy donors and cancer patients. The protocol was immunoSEQ multiplex PCR, while the TCRdb copy is restricted to in-frame clones and leaves out a portion. The sample has around 76,000 clones, approximately 88% seen once; the top ten hold around a tenth. Sequencing was carried out using PBMCs. The receptors originated from a woman aged 45 to 65 with colorectal cancer. Both conserved end residues are part of each CDR3. The D gene is left open where the match is weak. Some rows have no size entry. The others give once, few or many, or a class for an expanded clone.

abundance,v_gene,j_gene,d_gene,CDR3aa,CDR3nt
-,TRBV28,TRBJ2-3,TRBD1,CASSWTGSTDTQYF,TGTGCCAGCAGTTGGACAGGCAGCACAGATACGCAGTATTTT
-,TRBV6-5,TRBJ1-6,TRBD1,CASRTGSGSPLHF,TGTGCCAGCAGGACAGGGAGCGGGTCACCCCTCCACTTT
-,TRBV11-1,TRBJ2-5,-,CASSLSRVPQETQYF,TGTGCCAGCAGCTTAAGCAGGGTCCCACAAGAGACCCAGTACTTC
-,TRBV5-1,TRBJ1-6,-,CASSLAITASPLHF,TGCGCCAGCAGCTTGGCCATTACAGCTTCACCCCTCCACTTT
-,TRBV6-2/TRBV6-3,TRBJ2-5,-,CASSYLRVQETQYF,TGTGCCAGCAGTTACTTGAGGGTCCAAGAGACCCAGTACTTC
-,TRBV3-1/TRBV3-2,TRBJ2-5,TRBD2,CASSRLAGWETQYF,TGTGCCAGCAGCCGACTAGCGGGGTGGGAGACCCAGTACTTC
-,TRBV28,TRBJ2-3,-,CASSSPVGGGRTDTQYF,TGTGCCAGCAGTTCCCCCGTTGGTGGGGGCAGGACAGATACGCAGTATTTT
once,TRBV3-1/TRBV3-2,TRBJ2-2,TRBD2,CASSTRSGTTSGELFF,TGTGCCAGCAGCACACGGTCCGGGACTACCTCGGGGGAGCTGTTTTTT
-,TRBV5-5,TRBJ1-2,-,CASSPGQAAGYGYTF,TGTGCCAGCAGCCCCGGGCAGGCCGCGGGCTATGGCTACACCTTC
once,TRBV18,TRBJ1-1,TRBD1,CASSPTGDRTEAFF,TGTGCCAGCTCACCCACAGGGGATCGCACTGAAGCTTTCTTT
-,TRBV2,TRBJ2-1,-,CASSAWGGEQFF,TGTGCCAGCAGTGCATGGGGGGGCGAGCAGTTCTTC
-,TRBV10-3,TRBJ2-3,-,CAISEYGAQDTQYF,TGTGCCATCAGTGAGTACGGGGCTCAGGATACGCAGTATTTT
-,TRBV28,TRBJ2-1,TRBD1,CASSFLQGYNEQFF,TGTGCCAGCAGTTTCTTACAGGGGTACAATGAGCAGTTCTTC
-,TRBV6-5,TRBJ2-2,-,CASSYRGARELFF,TGTGCCAGCAGTTACAGGGGGGCAAGGGAGCTGTTTTTT
-,TRBV7-2,TRBJ1-5,TRBD1,CASSVETGGYQPQHF,TGTGCCAGCAGCGTAGAGACAGGGGGCTATCAGCCCCAGCATTTT
few,TRBV29-1,TRBJ2-5,TRBD2,CSVELGGETQYF,TGCAGCGTTGAACTCGGGGGGGAGACCCAGTACTTC
-,TRBV5-8,TRBJ1-1,TRBD1,CASSSGQVDTEAFF,TGTGCCAGCAGCTCCGGACAGGTCGACACTGAAGCTTTCTTT
once,TRBV19,TRBJ1-2,-,CATTRGVRSYGYTF,TGTGCCACCACGAGGGGGGTCCGCTCCTATGGCTACACCTTC
-,TRBV6-5,TRBJ1-3,-,CASTQERFSGNTIYF,TGTGCCAGCACCCAGGAGCGCTTCTCTGGAAACACCATATATTTT
-,TRBV6-5,TRBJ1-2,-,CASSYGARTGYTF,TGTGCCAGCAGTTACGGCGCGAGAACGGGCTACACCTTC
-,TRBV3-1/TRBV3-2,TRBJ1-2,TRBD1,CASSQDMGTGADYGYTF,TGTGCCAGCAGCCAAGATATGGGGACAGGGGCGGACTATGGCTACACCTTC
-,TRBV12-3/TRBV12-4,TRBJ2-2,TRBD1,CASSFQGDGELFF,TGTGCCAGCAGTTTTCAGGGGGACGGGGAGCTGTTTTTT
-,TRBV28,TRBJ2-6,-,CASSLWFSGANVLTF,TGTGCCAGCAGTTTATGGTTCTCTGGGGCCAACGTCCTGACTTTC
-,TRBV7-8,TRBJ2-5,-,CAGKTSPQETQYF,TGTGCCGGCAAAACCAGCCCCCAAGAGACCCAGTACTTC
-,TRBV30,TRBJ1-3,-,CAWSVAGHGNTIYF,TGTGCCTGGAGTGTGGCAGGGCACGGAAACACCATATATTTT
-,TRBV27,TRBJ2-1,-,CASRRTDSNEQFF,TGTGCCAGCAGACGGACAGATAGCAATGAGCAGTTCTTC
once,TRBV3-1/TRBV3-2,TRBJ2-5,-,CASSQEPGQGQETQYF,TGTGCCAGCAGCCAAGAGCCGGGCCAGGGACAAGAGACCCAGTACTTC
-,TRBV12-3/TRBV12-4,TRBJ1-2,-,CASSEGLNYGYTF,TGTGCCAGCAGTGAGGGCCTTAACTATGGCTACACCTTC
-,TRBV15,TRBJ2-6,-,CATSRETGSGANVLTF,TGTGCCACCAGCAGGGAAACAGGGTCTGGGGCCAACGTCCTGACTTTC
-,TRBV5-4,TRBJ1-6,TRBD1,CASSLDTGENSPLHF,TGTGCCAGCAGCTTGGACACAGGGGAGAATTCACCCCTCCACTTT
once,TRBV6-5,TRBJ2-3,-,CASSPQGGTDTQYF,TGTGCCAGCAGCCCACAGGGAGGGACAGATACGCAGTATTTT
-,TRBV15,TRBJ2-1,TRBD2,CATSRAGGNSYNEQFF,TGTGCCACCAGCAGAGCGGGGGGAAACTCCTACAATGAGCAGTTCTTC
-,TRBV6-5,TRBJ2-3,TRBD2,CASTAGGPTDTQYF,TGTGCCAGCACCGCGGGGGGGCCTACAGATACGCAGTATTTT
-,TRBV6-5,TRBJ1-2,-,CASRGTANYGYTF,TGTGCCAGCAGGGGAACAGCTAACTATGGCTACACCTTC
once,TRBV6-2/TRBV6-3,TRBJ1-1,TRBD1,CASSFRDRFFQAFF,TGTGCCAGCAGTTTCCGGGACAGGTTCTTTCAAGCTTTCTTT